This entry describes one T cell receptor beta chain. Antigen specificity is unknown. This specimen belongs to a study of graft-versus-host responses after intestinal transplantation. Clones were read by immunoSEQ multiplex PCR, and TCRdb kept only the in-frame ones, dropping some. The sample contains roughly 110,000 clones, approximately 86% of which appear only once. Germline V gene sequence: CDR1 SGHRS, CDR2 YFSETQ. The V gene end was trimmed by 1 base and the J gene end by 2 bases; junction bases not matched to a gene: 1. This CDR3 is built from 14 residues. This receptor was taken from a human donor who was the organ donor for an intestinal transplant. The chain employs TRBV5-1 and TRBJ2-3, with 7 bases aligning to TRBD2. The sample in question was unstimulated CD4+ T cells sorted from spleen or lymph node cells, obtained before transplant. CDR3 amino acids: CASSLTSVTDTQYF. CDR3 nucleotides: TGCGCCAGCAGCTTGACTAGCGTCACAGATACGCAGTATTTT. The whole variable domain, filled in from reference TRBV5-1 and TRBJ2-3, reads KAGVTQTPRYLIKTRGQQVTLSCSPISGHRSVSWYQQTPGQGLQFLFEYFSETQRNKGNFPGRFSGRQFSNSRSEMNVSTLELGDSALYLCASSLTSVTDTQYFGPGTRLTVL.